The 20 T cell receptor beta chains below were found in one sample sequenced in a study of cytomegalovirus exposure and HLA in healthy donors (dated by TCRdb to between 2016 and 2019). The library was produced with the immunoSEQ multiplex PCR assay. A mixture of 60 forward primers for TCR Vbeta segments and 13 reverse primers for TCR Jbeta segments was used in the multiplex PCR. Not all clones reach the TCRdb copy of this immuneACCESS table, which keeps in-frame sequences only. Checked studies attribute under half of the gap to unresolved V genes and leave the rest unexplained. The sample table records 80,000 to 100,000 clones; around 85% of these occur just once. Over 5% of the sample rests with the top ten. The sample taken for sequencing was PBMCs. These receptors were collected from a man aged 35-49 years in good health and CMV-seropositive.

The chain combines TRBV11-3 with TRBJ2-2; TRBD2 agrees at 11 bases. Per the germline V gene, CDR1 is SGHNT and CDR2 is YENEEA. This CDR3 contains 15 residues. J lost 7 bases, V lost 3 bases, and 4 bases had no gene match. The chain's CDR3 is CASSLVAGGYGELFF. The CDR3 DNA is TGTGCCAGCAGCTTGGTAGCGGGGGGGTACGGGGAGCTGTTTTTT.

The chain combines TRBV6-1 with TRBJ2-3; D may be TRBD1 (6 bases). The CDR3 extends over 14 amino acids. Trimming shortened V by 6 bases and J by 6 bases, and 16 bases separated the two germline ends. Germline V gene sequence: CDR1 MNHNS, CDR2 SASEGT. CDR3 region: CASSFTGFSDTQYF. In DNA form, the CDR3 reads TGTGCCAGCAGCTTCACAGGGTTCTCGGATACGCAGTATTTT.

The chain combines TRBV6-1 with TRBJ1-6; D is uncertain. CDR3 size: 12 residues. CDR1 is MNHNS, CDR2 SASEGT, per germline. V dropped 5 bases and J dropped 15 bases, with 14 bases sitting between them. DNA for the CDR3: TGTGCCAGCAGTCCTAGACGGTCAGACCTCCACTTT. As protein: CASSPRRSDLHF.

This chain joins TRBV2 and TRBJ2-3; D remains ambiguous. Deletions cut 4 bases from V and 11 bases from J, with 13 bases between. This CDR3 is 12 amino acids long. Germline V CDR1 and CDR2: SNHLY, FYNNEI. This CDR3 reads CASSVGRSGQYF. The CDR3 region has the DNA TGTGCCAGCAGTGTTGGCCGTTCTGGGCAGTATTTT.

This chain's CDR3 is CSARGGDGYTF. The DNA for the CDR3 is TGCAGCGCCCGGGGGGGGGACGGCTACACCTTC. The chain couples TRBV29-1 to TRBJ1-2, with D possibly matching TRBD1 (5 bases). Germline V gene sequence: CDR1 SQVTM, CDR2 ANQGSEA. The CDR3 has 11 amino acids. Trimming left V 7 bases short and J 8 bases short, with 14 bases between.

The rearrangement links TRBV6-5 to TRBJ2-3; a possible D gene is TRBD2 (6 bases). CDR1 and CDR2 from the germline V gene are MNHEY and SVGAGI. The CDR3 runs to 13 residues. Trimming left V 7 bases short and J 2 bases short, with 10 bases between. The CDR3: CASTRTNTDTQYF. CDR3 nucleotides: TGTGCCAGCACCCGGACTAACACAGATACGCAGTATTTT.

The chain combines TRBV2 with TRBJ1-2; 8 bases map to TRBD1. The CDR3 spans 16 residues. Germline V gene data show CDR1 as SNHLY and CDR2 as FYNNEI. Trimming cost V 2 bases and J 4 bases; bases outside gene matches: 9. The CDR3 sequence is CASSEKPFGQGYGYTF. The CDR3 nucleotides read TGTGCCAGCAGTGAAAAACCATTCGGACAGGGCTATGGCTACACCTTC. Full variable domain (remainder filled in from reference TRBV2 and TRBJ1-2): EPEVTQTPSHQVTQMGQEVILRCVPISNHLYFYWYRQILGQKVEFLVSFYNNEISEKSEIFDDQFSVERPDGSNFTLKIRSTKLEDSAMYFCASSEKPFGQGYGYTFGSGTRLTVV.

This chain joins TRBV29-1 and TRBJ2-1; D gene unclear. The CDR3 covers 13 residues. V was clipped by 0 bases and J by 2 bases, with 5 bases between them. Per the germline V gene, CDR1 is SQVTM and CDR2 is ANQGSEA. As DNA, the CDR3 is TGCAGCGTTGAAGATCTTACCTACAATGAGCAGTTCTTC. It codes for CSVEDLTYNEQFF.

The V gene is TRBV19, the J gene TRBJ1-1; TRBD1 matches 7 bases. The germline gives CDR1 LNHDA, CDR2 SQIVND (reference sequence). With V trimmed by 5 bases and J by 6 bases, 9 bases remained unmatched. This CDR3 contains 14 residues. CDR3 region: CASSSDRAPSEAFF. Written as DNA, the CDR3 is TGTGCCAGTAGTTCCGACAGGGCTCCCTCTGAAGCTTTCTTT. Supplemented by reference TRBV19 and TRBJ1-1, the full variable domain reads DGGITQSPKYLFRKEGQNVTLSCEQNLNHDAMYWYRQDPGQGLRLIYYSQIVNDFQKGDIAEGYSVSREKKESFPLTVTSAQKNPTAFYLCASSSDRAPSEAFFGQGTRLTVV.

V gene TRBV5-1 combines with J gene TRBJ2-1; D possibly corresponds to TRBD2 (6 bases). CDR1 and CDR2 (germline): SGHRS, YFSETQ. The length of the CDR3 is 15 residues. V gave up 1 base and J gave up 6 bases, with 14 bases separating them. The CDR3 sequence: CASSLPGVEGNEQFF. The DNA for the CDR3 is TGCGCCAGCAGCTTGCCGGGGGTGGAGGGCAATGAGCAGTTCTTC.

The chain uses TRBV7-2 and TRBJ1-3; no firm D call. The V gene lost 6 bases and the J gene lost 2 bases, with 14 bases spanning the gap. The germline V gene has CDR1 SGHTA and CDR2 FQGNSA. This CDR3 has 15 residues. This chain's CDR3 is CASSTQGGTGNTIYF. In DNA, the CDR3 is TGTGCCAGCAGTACTCAAGGAGGGACTGGAAACACCATATATTTT.

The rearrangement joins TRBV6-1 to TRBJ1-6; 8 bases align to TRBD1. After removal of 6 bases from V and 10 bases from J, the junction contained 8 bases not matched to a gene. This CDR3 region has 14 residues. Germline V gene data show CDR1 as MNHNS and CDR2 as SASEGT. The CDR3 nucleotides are TGTGCCAGCAGCAAAGGACAGGGCGGCTCACCCCTCCACTTT. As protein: CASSKGQGGSPLHF.

The DNA of the CDR3 is TGTGCCAGCAGTGATCGGCCGGGAGGCTACACCTTC. This translates into CASSDRPGGYTF. The V and J genes are TRBV6-5 and TRBJ1-2; no definite D call. Looked up from germline, CDR1 is MNHEY and CDR2 is SVGAGI. V lost 5 bases to trimming and J lost 8 bases, with 12 bases between them. This CDR3 comprises 12 residues.

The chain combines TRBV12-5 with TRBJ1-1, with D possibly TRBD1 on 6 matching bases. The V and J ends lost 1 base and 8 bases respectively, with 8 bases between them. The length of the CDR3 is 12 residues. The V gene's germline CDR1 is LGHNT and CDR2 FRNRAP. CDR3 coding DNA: TGTGCTAGTGGTTTGGCCGGGACAGAAGCTTTCTTT. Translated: CASGLAGTEAFF.

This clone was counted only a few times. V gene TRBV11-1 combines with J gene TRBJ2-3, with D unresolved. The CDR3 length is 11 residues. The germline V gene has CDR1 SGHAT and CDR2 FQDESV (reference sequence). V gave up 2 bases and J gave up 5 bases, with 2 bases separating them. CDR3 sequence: CASSLQDTQYF. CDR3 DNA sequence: TGTGCCAGCAGCTTACAAGATACGCAGTATTTT. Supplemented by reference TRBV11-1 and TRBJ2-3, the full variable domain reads EAEVAQSPRYKITEKSQAVAFWCDPISGHATLYWYRQILGQGPELLVQFQDESVVDDSQLPKDRFSAERLKGVDSTLKIQPAELGDSAMYLCASSLQDTQYFGPGTRLTVL.

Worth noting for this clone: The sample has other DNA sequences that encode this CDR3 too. The CDR3 here is CAWSVGDRESSGYTF. For the CDR3, the DNA is TGTGCCTGGAGTGTAGGCGACAGGGAGTCTTCTGGCTACACCTTC. The chain is built from TRBV30 and TRBJ1-2; 7 bases are shared with TRBD1. CDR1 is GTSNPN and CDR2 is SVGIG in the germline V gene (reference sequence). V dropped 0 bases and J dropped 7; count of bases not matched to a gene: 11. CDR3 length: 15 residues. Filled out from reference TRBV30 and TRBJ1-2, the complete variable domain reads SQTIHQWPATLVQPVGSPLSLECTVEGTSNPNLYWYRQAAGRGLQLLFYSVGIGQISSEVPQNLSASRPQDRQFILSSKKLLLSDSGFYLCAWSVGDRESSGYTFGSGTRLTVV.

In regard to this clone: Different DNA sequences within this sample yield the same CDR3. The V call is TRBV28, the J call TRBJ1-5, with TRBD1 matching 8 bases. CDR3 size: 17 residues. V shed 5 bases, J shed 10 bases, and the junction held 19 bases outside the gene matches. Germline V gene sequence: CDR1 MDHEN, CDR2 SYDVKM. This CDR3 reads CASSPPPTGVGTGPQHF. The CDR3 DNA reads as TGTGCCAGCAGTCCCCCCCCGACAGGGGTCGGAACTGGCCCCCAGCATTTT. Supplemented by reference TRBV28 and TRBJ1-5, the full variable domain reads DVKVTQSSRYLVKRTGEKVFLECVQDMDHENMFWYRQDPGLGLRLIYFSYDVKMKEKGDIPEGYSVSREKKERFSLILESASTNQTSMYLCASSPPPTGVGTGPQHFGDGTRLSIL.

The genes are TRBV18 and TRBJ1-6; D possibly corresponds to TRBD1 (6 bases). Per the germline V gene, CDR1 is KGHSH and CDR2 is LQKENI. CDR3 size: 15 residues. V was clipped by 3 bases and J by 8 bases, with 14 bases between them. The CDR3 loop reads CASSPQQGSDSPLHF. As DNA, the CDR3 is TGTGCCAGCTCACCCCAACAGGGTTCTGATTCACCCCTCCACTTT.

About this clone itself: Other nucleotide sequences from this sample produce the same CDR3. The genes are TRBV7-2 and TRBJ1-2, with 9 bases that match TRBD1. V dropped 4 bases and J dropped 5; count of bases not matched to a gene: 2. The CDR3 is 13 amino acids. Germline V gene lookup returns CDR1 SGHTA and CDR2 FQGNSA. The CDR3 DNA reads TGTGCCAGCAGCTCGGGACAGGGATATGGCTACACCTTC. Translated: CASSSGQGYGYTF.

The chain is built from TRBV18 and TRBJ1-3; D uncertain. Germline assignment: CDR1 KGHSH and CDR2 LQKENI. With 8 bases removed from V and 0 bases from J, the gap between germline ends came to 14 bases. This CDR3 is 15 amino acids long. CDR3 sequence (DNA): TGTGCCAGCACCCCAGGCGTAGGCTCTGGAAACACCATATATTTT. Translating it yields CASTPGVGSGNTIYF.